This note documents a single T cell receptor (beta chain) sequence. What it binds is unknown. This record belongs to a study of cytomegalovirus exposure and HLA in healthy donors. Study-wide results and limits: First-cohort TCR clusters tended to co-occur in the roughly 130 validation repertoires, a later analysis found. TCR beta chains numbering roughly 150 were designated cytomegalovirus-associated.

This CDR3 is 11 amino acids long. Trimming took off 5 bases at V and 5 bases at J, with 9 bases between the two ends. Germline V gives CDR1 GTSNPN, CDR2 SVGIG (reference sequence). The protocol was immunoSEQ multiplex PCR, while the TCRdb copy is restricted to in-frame clones and leaves out a portion. The table shows over 150,000 clones, with about 90% occurring only once. It was the roughly 130-subject validation cohort, separate from the approximately 670-subject first cohort, to which the donors belonged. V is TRBV30 and J is TRBJ2-5, with a weak D call TRBD1 (6 bases). The material sequenced was PBMCs. This receptor was taken from a woman between 18 and 29 years old in good health and CMV-seropositive. CDR3 region: CAWGTGETQYF. The CDR3 DNA sequence: TGTGCCTGGGGTACAGGGGAGACCCAGTACTTC.